One and the same sample provided the 10 T cell receptor beta chains below, sequenced in a study of beta chain features in type 1 diabetes. Every bit of the isolated RNA underwent reverse transcription, so sequencing read expressed TCRB transcripts. Using immunoSEQ multiplex PCR, the repertoire was profiled, and TCRdb retains in-frame clones only, with some absent. This table holds over 700,000 clones, 15% to 20% found once. The sample taken for sequencing was naive CD4+ T cells from blood. All receptors come from a woman in her late teens or twenties in good health.

The chain couples TRBV7-2 to TRBJ2-5; 7 bases map to TRBD1. The CDR3 loop spans 15 amino acids. Germline loops: CDR1 SGHTA, CDR2 FQGNSA. Unmatched junction bases numbered 5, after V lost 4 bases and J lost 0 bases. The CDR3 DNA follows: TGTGCCAGCAGCTCTCCGGACAGGTACCAAGAGACCCAGTACTTC. Translation: CASSSPDRYQETQYF.

This clone has just a few counts. This CDR3 is also generated by other DNA sequences in the sample. This sequence joins TRBV2 and TRBJ2-3, with unresolved D. The CDR3 runs 12 residues. The V gene lost 6 bases and the J gene lost 2 bases, with 6 bases spanning the gap. Germline V gene sequence: CDR1 SNHLY, CDR2 FYNNEI. The CDR3 spells CASSVITDTQYF. The CDR3 DNA reads TGTGCCAGCAGCGTGATCACAGATACGCAGTATTTT.

The rearrangement links TRBV18 to TRBJ2-1; D is possibly TRBD1 (6 bases). The CDR3 totals 14 residues. The V end lost 6 bases, the J end lost 5 bases, and 14 bases lay between the germline ends. Per germline, CDR1 KGHSH and CDR2 LQKENI. This chain's CDR3 is CASSPQGSDNEQFF. As DNA, the CDR3 is TGTGCCAGCTCTCCCCAGGGGAGTGACAATGAGCAGTTCTTC. The entire variable domain, with the rest obtained from reference TRBV18 and TRBJ2-1, is as follows: NAGVMQNPRHLVRRRGQEARLRCSPMKGHSHVYWYRQLPEEGLKFMVYLQKENIIDESGMPKERFSAEFPKEGPSILRIQQVVRGDSAAYFCASSPQGSDNEQFFGPGTRLTVL.

The J gene is TRBJ2-3, the V gene TRBV7-2; D could derive from TRBD1 or TRBD2 (5 bases each). V dropped 1 base and J dropped 5 bases, with 7 bases sitting between them. CDR3 length: 13 residues. In germline, CDR1 is SGHTA, CDR2 FQGNSA. CDR3 protein: CASSLVGGDTQYF. CDR3 coding DNA: TGTGCCAGCAGCTTAGTTGGGGGAGATACGCAGTATTTT.

This rearrangement joins TRBV28 to TRBJ2-7; D might be TRBD1 (6 bases). The V gene lost 9 bases and the J gene lost 2 bases, with 17 bases spanning the gap. This CDR3 is 14 amino acids long. The germline V gene encodes CDR1 MDHEN and CDR2 SYDVKM. CDR3 amino acids: CASQAGDRAYEQYF. For the CDR3, the DNA is TGTGCCAGTCAAGCAGGGGACCGAGCCTACGAGCAGTACTTC.

The J gene is TRBJ1-4, the V gene TRBV5-4; the D is unclear. This CDR3 comprises 13 residues. Germline CDR1 SGHNT, CDR2 YYREEE (reference sequence). V shed 4 bases and J shed 5 bases, with 9 bases lying between them. The CDR3 nucleotides are TGTGCCAGCAGCAAGACAAGGAATGAAAAACTGTTTTTT. Its translation: CASSKTRNEKLFF.

J is TRBJ2-7 and V is TRBV28; the D gene could be TRBD1 or TRBD2 (6 bases each). V was clipped by 4 bases and J by 4 bases, with 11 bases between them. Germline CDR1 is MDHEN and CDR2 is SYDVKM. This CDR3 contains 13 residues. The CDR3 nucleotides read TGTGCCAGCAGTTCGGGGGCTAGATACGAGCAGTACTTC. The encoded protein is CASSSGARYEQYF.

The chain recombines TRBV29-1 with TRBJ2-3; D unclear. This CDR3 is 12 amino acids long. Germline V gene data show CDR1 as SQVTM and CDR2 as ANQGSEA. V gave up 7 bases and J gave up 11 bases, with 19 bases separating them. This CDR3 reads CSAVVWAGEQYF. Written as DNA, the CDR3 is TGCAGCGCCGTGGTGTGGGCCGGTGAGCAGTATTTT.

The chain uses TRBV18 and TRBJ2-5, with no clear D. The CDR3 runs 13 residues. CDR1 is KGHSH, CDR2 LQKENI, per germline. Trimming cost V 0 bases and J 5 bases, with 7 bases left between them. DNA for the CDR3: TGTGCCAGCTCACCACCTCTATGGGAGACCCAGTACTTC. This gives the protein CASSPPLWETQYF. Looking up the rest from reference TRBV18 and TRBJ2-5 gives the full variable domain: NAGVMQNPRHLVRRRGQEARLRCSPMKGHSHVYWYRQLPEEGLKFMVYLQKENIIDESGMPKERFSAEFPKEGPSILRIQQVVRGDSAAYFCASSPPLWETQYFGPGTRLLVL.

The chain links TRBV7-2 to TRBJ1-2, with D unclear. CDR3 length: 15 residues. Trimming pared 2 bases from V and 5 bases from J, leaving 15 bases between. CDR1 and CDR2 from the germline V gene are SGHTA and FQGNSA. In nucleotides, the CDR3 is TGTGCCAGCAGCTTACTCAAAGGTCCGCAGTATGGCTACACCTTC. Its protein is CASSLLKGPQYGYTF.